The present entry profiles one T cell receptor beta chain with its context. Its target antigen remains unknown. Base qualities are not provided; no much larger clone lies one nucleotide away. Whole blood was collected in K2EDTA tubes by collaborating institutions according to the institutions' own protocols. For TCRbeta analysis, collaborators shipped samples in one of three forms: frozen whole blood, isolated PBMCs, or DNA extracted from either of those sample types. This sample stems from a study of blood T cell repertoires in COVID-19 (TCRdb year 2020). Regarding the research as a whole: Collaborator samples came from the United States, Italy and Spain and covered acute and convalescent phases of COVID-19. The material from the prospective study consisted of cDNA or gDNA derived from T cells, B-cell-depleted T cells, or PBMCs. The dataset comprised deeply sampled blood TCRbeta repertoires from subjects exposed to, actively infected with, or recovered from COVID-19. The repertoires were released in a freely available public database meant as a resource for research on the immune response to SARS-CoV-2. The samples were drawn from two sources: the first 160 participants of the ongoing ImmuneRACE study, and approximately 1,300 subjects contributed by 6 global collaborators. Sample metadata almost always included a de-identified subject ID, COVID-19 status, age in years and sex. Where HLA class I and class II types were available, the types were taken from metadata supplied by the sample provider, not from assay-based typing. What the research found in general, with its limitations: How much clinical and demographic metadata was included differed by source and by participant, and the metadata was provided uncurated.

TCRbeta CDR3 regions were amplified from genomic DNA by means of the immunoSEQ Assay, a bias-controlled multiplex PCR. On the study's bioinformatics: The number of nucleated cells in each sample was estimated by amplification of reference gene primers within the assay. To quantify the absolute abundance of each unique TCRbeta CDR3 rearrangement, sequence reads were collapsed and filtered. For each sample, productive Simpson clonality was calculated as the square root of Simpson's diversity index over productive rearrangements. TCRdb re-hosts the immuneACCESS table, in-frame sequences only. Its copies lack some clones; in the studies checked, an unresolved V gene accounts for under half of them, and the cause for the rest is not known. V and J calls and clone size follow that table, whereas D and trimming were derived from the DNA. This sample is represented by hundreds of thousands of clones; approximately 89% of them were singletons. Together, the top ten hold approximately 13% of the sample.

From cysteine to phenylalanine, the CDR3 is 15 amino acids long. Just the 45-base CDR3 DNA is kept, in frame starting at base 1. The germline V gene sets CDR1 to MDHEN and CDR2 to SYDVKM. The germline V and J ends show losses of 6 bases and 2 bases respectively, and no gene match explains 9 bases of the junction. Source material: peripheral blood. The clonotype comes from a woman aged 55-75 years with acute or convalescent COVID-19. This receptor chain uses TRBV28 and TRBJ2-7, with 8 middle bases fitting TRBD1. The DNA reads TGTGCCAGCAGCGAATCCGGGACAGGCCCCTACGAGCAGTACTTC. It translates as CASSESGTGPYEQYF.